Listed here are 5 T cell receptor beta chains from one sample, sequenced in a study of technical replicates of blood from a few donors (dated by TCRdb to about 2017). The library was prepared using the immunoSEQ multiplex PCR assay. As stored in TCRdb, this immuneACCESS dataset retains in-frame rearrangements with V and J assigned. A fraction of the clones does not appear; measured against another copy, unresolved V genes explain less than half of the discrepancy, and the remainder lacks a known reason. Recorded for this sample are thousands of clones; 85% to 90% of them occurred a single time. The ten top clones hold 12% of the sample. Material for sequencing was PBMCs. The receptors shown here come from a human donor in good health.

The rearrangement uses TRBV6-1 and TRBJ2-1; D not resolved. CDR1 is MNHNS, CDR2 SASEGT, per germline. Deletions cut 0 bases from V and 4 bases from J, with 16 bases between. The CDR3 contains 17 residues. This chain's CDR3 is CASSEASVHGIYNEQFF. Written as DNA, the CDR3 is TGTGCCAGCAGTGAAGCGAGCGTACATGGTATATACAATGAGCAGTTCTTC.

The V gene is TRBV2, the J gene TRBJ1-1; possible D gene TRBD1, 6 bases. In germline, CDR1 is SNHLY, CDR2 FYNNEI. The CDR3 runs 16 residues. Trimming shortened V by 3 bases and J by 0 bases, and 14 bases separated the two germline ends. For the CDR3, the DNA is TGTGCCAGCAGTGAGTTTCAGGGGTCGCTGAACACTGAAGCTTTCTTT. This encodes CASSEFQGSLNTEAFF.

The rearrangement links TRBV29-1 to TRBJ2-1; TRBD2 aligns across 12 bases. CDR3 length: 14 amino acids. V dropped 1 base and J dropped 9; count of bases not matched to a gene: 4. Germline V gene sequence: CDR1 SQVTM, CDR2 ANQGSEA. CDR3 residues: CSVEGLAGVGEQFF. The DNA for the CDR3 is TGCAGCGTTGAAGGACTAGCGGGAGTAGGTGAGCAGTTCTTC.

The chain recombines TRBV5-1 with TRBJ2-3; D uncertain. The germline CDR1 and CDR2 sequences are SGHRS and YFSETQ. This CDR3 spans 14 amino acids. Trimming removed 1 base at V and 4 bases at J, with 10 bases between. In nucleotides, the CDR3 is TGCGCCAGCAGCTTGCAGGTATTAGCAGATACGCAGTATTTT. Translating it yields CASSLQVLADTQYF.

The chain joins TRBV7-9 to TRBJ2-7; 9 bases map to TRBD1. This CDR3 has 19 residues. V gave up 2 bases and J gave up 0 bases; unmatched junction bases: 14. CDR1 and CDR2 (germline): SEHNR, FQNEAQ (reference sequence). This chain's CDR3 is CASSLSQGAGGRSSYEQYF. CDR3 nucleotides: TGTGCCAGCAGCTTATCACAGGGGGCTGGCGGGAGAAGCTCCTACGAGCAGTACTTC. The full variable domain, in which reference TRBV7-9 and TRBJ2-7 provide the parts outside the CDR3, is DTGVSQNPRHKITKRGQNVTFRCDPISEHNRLYWYRQTLGQGPEFLTYFQNEAQLEKSRLLSDRFSAERPKGSFSTLEIQRTEQGDSAMYLCASSLSQGAGGRSSYEQYFGPGTRLTVT.